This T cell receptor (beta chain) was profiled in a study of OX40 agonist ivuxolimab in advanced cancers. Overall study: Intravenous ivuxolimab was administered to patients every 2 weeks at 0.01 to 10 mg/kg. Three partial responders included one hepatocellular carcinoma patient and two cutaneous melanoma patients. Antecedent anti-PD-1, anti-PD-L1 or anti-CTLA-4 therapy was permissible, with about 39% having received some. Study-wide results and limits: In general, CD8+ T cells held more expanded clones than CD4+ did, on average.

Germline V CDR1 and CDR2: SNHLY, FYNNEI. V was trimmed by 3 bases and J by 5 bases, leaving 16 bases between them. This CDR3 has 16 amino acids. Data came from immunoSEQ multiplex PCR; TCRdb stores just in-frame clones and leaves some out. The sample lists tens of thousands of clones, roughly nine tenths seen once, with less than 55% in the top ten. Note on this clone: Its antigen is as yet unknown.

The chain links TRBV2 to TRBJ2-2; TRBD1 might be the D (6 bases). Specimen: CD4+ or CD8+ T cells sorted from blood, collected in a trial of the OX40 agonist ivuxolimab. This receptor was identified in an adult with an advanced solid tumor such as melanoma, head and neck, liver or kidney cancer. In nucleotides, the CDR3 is TGTGCCAGCAGTGAGGCGGACAGCCGGTGGACCGGGGAGCTGTTTTTT. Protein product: CASSEADSRWTGELFF.